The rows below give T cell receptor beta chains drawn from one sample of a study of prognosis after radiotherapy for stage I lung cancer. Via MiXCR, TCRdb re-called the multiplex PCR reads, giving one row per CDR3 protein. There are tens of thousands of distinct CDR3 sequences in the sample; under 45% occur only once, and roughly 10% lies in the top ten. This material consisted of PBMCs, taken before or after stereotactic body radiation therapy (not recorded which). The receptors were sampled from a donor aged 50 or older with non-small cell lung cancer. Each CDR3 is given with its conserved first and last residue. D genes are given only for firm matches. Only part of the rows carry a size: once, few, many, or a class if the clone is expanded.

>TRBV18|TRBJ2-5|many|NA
CASSPSPARETQYF
TGTGCCAGCTCACCATCTCCGGCCAGGGAGACCCAGTACTTC
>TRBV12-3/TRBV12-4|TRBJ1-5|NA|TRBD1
CASILSTGSNHPQHF
TGTGCCAGCATCTTATCGACAGGGAGCAATCATCCCCAGCATTTT
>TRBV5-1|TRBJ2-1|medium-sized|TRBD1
CASSIGQANEQFF
TGCGCCAGCAGCATAGGACAGGCCAATGAGCAGTTCTTC
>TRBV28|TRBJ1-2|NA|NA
CASIQGGVLNYGYTF
TGTGCCAGCATCCAGGGAGGGGTCCTCAACTATGGCTACACCTTC
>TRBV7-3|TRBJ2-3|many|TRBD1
CASSPRTGGPDTQYF
TGTGCCAGCAGCCCCCGGACAGGGGGCCCAGATACGCAGTATTTT
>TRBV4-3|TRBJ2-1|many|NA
CASSQERGRQPNEQFF
TGCGCCAGCAGCCAAGAACGGGGACGGCAACCCAATGAGCAGTTCTTC
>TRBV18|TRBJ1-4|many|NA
CASSPGTREGKLFF
TGTGCCAGCTCACCGGGAACCAGGGAGGGAAAACTGTTTTTT
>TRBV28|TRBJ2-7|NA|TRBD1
CASRDRDRAYEQYF
TGTGCCAGTAGGGACCGGGACAGGGCCTACGAGCAGTACTTC
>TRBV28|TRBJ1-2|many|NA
CASSSTEGGYTF
TGTGCCAGCAGCTCCACAGAGGGTGGCTACACCTTC
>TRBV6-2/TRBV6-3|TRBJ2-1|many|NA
CASTMVAGNEQFF
TGTGCCAGCACCATGGTAGCTGGCAATGAGCAGTTCTTC
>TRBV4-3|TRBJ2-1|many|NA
CASSQDFYGGNTYNEQFF
TGCGCCAGCAGCCAAGATTTTTACGGCGGCAACACCTACAATGAGCAGTTCTTC
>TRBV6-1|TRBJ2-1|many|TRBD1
CASSSRTGGGYNEQFF
TGTGCCAGCAGTAGCCGGACAGGGGGGGGCTACAATGAGCAGTTCTTC
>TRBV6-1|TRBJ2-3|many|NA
CASSPVKGTDTQYF
TGTGCCAGCAGCCCCGTGAAGGGGACAGATACGCAGTATTTT
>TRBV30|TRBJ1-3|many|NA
CAWAFGYGNTIYF
TGTGCCTGGGCCTTCGGGTACGGAAACACCATATATTTT
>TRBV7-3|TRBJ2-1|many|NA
CASSSGGPTYNEQFF
TGTGCCAGCAGCTCCGGCGGGCCCACCTACAATGAGCAGTTCTTC
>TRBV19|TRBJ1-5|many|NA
CASRSTGVGQPQHF
TGTGCCAGTAGAAGTACGGGGGTAGGGCAGCCCCAGCATTTT
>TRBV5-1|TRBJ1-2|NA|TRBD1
CNSSLGQETQGHGYTF
TGCAACAGCAGCTTGGGACAGGAAACACAAGGCCATGGCTACACCTTC
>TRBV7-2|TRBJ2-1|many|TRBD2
CASSLGSSGSSYNEQFF
TGTGCCAGCAGCTTAGGCTCTAGCGGGAGCTCCTACAATGAGCAGTTCTTC
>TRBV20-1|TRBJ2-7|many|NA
CSASFPGGSYEQYF
TGCAGTGCTAGTTTTCCCGGTGGCTCCTACGAGCAGTACTTC
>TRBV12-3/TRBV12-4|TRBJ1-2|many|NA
CASSLGEGENTF
TGTGCCAGCAGTTTAGGGGAGGGGGAGAACACCTTC
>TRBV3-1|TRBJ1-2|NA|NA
CASSQVKGLGYPF
TGTGCCAGCAGCCAAGTTAAGGGCCTAGGCTACCCCTTC
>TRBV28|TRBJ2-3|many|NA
CASIEGPPDTQYF
TGTGCCAGCATCGAGGGGCCGCCAGATACGCAGTATTTT
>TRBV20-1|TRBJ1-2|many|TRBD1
CSASVSGQGALGYTF
TGCAGTGCTAGCGTCTCGGGGCAGGGGGCGCTTGGCTACACCTTC
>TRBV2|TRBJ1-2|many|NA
CASSVPWSNHGYTF
TGTGCCAGCAGTGTTCCTTGGTCGAATCATGGCTACACCTTC
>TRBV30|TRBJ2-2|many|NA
CAWTVGFPGELFF
TGTGCCTGGACCGTTGGGTTTCCCGGGGAGCTGTTTTTT
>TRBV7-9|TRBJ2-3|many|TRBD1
CASSSTGGSSTDTQYF
TGTGCCAGCAGCTCGACAGGGGGCTCCAGCACAGATACGCAGTATTTT
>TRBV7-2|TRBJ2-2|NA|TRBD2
CASSPRGLAGYTVELFF
TGTGCCAGCAGCCCCCGGGGACTAGCGGGCTACACCGTGGAGCTCTTTTTT
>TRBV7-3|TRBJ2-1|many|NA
CASSFGPEGGNEQFF
TGTGCCAGCAGCTTCGGACCAGAGGGAGGCAATGAGCAGTTCTTC
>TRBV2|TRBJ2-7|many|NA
CASSESGRGYEQYF
TGTGCCAGCAGTGAATCGGGCAGGGGCTACGAGCAGTACTTC
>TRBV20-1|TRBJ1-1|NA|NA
CSARDMYNMNTEAFF
TGCAGTGCTAGAGATATGTACAACATGAATACTGAAGCTTTCTTT
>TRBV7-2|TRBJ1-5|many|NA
CASSLDSVGNQPQHF
TGTGCCAGCAGCTTAGATAGTGTCGGCAATCAGCCCCAGCATTTT
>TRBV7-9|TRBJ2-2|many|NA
CASSPSGVSNTGELFF
TGTGCCAGCAGCCCCTCAGGTGTCAGCAACACCGGGGAGCTGTTTTTT
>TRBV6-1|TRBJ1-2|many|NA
CASSHLRGVFYF
TGTGCCAGCAGCCACCTAAGGGGGGTTTTTTACTTC